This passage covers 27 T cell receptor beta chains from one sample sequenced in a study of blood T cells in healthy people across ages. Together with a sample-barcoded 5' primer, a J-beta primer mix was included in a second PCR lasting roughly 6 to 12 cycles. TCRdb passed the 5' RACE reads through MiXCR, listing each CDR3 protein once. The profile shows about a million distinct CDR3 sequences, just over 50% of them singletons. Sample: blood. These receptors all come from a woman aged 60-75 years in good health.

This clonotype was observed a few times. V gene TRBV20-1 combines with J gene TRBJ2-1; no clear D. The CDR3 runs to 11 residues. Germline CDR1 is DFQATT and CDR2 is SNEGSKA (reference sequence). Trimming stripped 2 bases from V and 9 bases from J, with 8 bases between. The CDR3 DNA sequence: TGCAGTGCTAGACCGATGGGTGAGCAGTTCTTC. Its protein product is CSARPMGEQFF.

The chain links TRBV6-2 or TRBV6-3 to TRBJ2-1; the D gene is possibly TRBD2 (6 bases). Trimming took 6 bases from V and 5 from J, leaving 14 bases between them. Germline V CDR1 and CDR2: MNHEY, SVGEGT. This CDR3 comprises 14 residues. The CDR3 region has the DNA TGTGCCAGCAGAGGTTTCCCGGGGGACAATGAGCAGTTCTTC. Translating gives CASRGFPGDNEQFF.

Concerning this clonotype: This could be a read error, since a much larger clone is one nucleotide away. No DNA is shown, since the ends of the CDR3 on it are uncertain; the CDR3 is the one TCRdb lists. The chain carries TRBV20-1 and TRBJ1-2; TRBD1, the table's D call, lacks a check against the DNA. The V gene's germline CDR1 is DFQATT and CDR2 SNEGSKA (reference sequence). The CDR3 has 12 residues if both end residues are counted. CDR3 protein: CSAQPGIYGCTF.

The CDR3 spells CSAKVGMGNQPQHF. DNA for the CDR3: TGCAGTGCTAAGGTTGGGATGGGCAATCAGCCCCAGCATTTT. The chain combines TRBV20-1 with TRBJ1-5, with D unclear. Germline V gene lookup returns CDR1 DFQATT and CDR2 SNEGSKA (reference sequence). The CDR3 is 14 amino acids. V was shortened by 4 bases and J by 2 bases, with 12 bases between the two germline ends.

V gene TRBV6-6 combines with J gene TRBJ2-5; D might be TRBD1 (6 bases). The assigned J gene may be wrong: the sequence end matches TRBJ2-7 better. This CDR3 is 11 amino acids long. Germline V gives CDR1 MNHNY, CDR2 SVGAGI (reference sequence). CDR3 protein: CASSWDTEQYF. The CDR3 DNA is TGTGCCAGCAGTTGGGACACCGAGCAGTACTTC.

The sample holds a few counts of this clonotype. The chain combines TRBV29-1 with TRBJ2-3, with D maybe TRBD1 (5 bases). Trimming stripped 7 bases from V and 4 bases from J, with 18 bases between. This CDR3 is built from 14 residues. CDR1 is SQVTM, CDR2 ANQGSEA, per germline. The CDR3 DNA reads TGCAGCGGGGCACAGGACCCCTCAGCAGATACGCAGTATTTT. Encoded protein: CSGAQDPSADTQYF.

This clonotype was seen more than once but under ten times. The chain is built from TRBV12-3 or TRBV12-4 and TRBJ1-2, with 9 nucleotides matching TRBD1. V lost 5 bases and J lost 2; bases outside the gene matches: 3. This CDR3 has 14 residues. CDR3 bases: TGTGCCAGCAGTACGGGACAGGGAAACTATGGCTACACCTTC. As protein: CASSTGQGNYGYTF.

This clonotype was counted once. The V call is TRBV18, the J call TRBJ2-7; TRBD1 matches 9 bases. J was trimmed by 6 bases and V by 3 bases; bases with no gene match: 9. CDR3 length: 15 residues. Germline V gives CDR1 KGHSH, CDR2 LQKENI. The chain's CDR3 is CASSPQGQGVGEQYF. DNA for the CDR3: TGTGCCAGCTCACCGCAGGGACAGGGTGTCGGCGAGCAGTACTTC.

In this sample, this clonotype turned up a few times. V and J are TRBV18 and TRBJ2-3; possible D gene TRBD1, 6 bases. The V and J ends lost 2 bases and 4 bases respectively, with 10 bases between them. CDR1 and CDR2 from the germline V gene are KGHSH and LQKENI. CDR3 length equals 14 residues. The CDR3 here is CASSPTGKADTQYF. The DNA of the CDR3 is TGTGCCAGCTCACCAACAGGGAAGGCAGATACGCAGTATTTT.

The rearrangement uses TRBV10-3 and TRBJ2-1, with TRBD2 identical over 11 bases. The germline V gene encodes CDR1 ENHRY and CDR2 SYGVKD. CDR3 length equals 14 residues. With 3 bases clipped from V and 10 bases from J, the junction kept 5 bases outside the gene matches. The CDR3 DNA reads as TGTGCCATCAGTGAATCGACTAGCGGGGAGGAGCAGTTCTTC. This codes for CAISESTSGEEQFF.

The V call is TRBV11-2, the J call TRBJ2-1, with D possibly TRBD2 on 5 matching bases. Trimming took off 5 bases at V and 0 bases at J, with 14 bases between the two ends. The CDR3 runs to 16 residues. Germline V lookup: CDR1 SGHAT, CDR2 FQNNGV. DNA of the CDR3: TGTGCCAGCAGCCCACGGGGTTCCCGCTCCTACAATGAGCAGTTCTTC. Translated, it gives CASSPRGSRSYNEQFF.

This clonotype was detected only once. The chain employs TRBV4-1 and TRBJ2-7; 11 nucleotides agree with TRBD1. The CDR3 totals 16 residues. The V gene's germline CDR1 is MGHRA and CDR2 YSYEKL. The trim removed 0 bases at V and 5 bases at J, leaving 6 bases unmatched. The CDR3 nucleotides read TGCGCCAGCAGCCAAGATCCGGGACAGGGGGTTCACGAGCAGTACTTC. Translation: CASSQDPGQGVHEQYF.

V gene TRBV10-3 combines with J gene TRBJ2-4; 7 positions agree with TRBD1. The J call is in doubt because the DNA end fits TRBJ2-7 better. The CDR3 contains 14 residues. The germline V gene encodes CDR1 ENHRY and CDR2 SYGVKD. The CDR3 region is CAISPAVGDSEQYF. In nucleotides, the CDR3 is TGTGCCATCAGCCCCGCGGTGGGGGACAGCGAGCAGTACTTC.

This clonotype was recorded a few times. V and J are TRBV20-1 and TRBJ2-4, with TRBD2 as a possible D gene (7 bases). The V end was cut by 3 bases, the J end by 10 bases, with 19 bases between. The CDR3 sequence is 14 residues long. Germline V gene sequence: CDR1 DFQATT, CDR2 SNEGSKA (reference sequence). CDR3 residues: CSASRGAGVGIQYF. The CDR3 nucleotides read TGCAGTGCTAGTAGGGGGGCGGGAGTAGGTATTCAGTACTTC.

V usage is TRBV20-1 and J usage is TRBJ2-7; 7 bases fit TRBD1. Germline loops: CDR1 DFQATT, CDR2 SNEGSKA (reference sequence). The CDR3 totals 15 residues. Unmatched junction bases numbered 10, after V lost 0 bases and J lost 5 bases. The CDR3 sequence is CSARDFGQAQNEQYF. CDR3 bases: TGCAGTGCTAGAGATTTCGGACAGGCACAAAACGAGCAGTACTTC.

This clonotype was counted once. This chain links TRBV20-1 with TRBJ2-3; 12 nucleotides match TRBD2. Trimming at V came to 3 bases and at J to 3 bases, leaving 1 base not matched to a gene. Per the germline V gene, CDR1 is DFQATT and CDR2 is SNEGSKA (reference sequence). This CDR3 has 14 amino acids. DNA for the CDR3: TGCAGTGCTAGTACTAGCGGGAGGACAGATACGCAGTATTTT. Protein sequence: CSASTSGRTDTQYF.

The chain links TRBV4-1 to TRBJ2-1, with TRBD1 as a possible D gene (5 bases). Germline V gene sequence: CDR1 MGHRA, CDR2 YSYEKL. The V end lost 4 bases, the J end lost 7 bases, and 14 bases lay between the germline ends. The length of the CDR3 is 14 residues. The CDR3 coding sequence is TGCGCCAGCAGCCCCCTTGGGGCCGGGAATGAGCAGTTCTTC. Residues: CASSPLGAGNEQFF.

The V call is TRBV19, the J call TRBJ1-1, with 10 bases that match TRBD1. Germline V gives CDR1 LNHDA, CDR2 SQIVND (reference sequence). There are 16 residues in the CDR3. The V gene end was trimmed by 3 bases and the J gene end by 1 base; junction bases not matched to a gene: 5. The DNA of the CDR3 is TGTGCCAGTAGTATCTGGGGACAGGGGAAGAACACTGAAGCTTTCTTT. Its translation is CASSIWGQGKNTEAFF.

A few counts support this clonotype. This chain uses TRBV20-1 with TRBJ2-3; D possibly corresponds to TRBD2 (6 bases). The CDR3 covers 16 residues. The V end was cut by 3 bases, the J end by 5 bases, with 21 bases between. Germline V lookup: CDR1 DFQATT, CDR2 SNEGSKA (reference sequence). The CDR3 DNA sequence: TGCAGTGCTAGTTGGTGGGAGGAGAGATCGGAAGATACGCAGTATTTT. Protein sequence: CSASWWEERSEDTQYF.

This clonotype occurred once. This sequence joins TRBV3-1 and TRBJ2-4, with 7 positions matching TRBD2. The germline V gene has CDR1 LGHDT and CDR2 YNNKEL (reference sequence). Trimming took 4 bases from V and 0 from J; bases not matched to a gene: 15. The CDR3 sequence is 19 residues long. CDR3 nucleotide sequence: TGTGCCAGCAGCCGTCGGCGGGAGCCGGACTGGGTAGCCAAAAACATTCAGTACTTC. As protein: CASSRRREPDWVAKNIQYF. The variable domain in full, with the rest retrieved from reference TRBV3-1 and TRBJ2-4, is DTAVSQTPKYLVTQMGNDKSIKCEQNLGHDTMYWYKQDSKKFLKIMFSYNNKELIINETVPNRFSPKSPDKAHLNLHINSLELGDSAVYFCASSRRREPDWVAKNIQYFGAGTRLSVL.

The CDR3 protein is CASSVGDTTTDTQYF. The CDR3 bases are TGTGCCAGCAGCGTAGGGGACACTACCACAGATACGCAGTATTTT. The chain employs TRBV9 and TRBJ2-3, with a possible D match to TRBD1 (6 bases). This CDR3 spans 15 amino acids. The V and J ends lost 0 bases and 2 bases respectively, with 10 bases between them. Germline V gene lookup returns CDR1 SGDLS and CDR2 YYNGEE.

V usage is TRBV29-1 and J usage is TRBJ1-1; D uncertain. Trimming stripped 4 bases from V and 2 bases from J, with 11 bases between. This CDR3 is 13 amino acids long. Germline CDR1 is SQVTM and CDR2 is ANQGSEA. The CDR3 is CSVAYRQNTEAFF. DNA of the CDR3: TGCAGCGTTGCTTACAGACAAAACACTGAAGCTTTCTTT.

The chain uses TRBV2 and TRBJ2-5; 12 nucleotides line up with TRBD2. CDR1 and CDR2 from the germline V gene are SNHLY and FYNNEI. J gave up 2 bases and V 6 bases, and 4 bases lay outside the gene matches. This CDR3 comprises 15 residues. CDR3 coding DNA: TGTGCCAGCAGCACTAGCGGGAGGCTACAAGAGACCCAGTACTTC. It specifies CASSTSGRLQETQYF. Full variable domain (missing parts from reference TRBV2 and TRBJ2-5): EPEVTQTPSHQVTQMGQEVILRCVPISNHLYFYWYRQILGQKVEFLVSFYNNEISEKSEIFDDQFSVERPDGSNFTLKIRSTKLEDSAMYFCASSTSGRLQETQYFGPGTRLLVL.

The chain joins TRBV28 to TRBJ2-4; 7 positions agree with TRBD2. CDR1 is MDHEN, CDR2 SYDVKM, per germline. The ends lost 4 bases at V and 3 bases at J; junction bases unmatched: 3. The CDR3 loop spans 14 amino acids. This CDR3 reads CASSSREGKNIQYF. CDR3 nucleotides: TGTGCCAGCAGTTCCAGGGAGGGCAAAAACATTCAGTACTTC.

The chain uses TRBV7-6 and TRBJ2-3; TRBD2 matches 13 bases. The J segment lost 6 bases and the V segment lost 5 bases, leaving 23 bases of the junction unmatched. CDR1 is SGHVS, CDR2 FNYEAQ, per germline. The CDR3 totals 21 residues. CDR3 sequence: CASSAALSYGRLAGGGDTQYF. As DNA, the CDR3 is TGTGCCAGCAGCGCCGCCCTATCCTACGGAAGACTAGCGGGAGGCGGTGATACGCAGTATTTT.

The CDR3 is CASSQGTAGVSYEQYF. Written as DNA, the CDR3 is TGTGCCAGCAGCCAGGGGACGGCGGGAGTCTCCTACGAGCAGTACTTC. The chain has TRBV4-2 and TRBJ2-7, with 7 bases fitting TRBD2. Germline-derived CDR1 and CDR2 are LGHNA and YNFKEQ. The CDR3 spans 16 residues. V was clipped by 3 bases and J by 0 bases; unmatched bases: 8.

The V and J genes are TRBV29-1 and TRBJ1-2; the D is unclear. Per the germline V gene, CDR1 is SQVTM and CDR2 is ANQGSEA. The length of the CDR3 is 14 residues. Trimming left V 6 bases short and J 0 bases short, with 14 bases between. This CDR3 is CSVSLGETNYGYTF. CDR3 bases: TGCAGCGTCTCCCTCGGGGAGACTAACTATGGCTACACCTTC.